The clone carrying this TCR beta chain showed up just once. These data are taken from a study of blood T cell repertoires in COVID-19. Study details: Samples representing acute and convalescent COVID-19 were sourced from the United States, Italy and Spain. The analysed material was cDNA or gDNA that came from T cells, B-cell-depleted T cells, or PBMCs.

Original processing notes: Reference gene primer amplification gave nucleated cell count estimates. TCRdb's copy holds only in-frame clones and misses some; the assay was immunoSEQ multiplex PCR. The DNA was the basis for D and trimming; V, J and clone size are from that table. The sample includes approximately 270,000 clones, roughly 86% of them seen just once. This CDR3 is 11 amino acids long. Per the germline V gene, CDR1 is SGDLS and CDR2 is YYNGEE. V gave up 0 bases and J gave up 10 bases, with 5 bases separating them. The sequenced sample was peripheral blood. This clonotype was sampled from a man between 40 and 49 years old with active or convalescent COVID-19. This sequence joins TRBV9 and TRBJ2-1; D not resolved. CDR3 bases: TGTGCCAGCAGCGTAGGAGCAGAGCAGTTCTTC. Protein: CASSVGAEQFF.